This T cell receptor beta chain was sequenced in a study of cytomegalovirus exposure and HLA in healthy donors. Broader study findings: Later analysis showed TCR association rates varying by HLA locus, highest for DRB1 and lowest for HLA-C.

The germline V and J ends were trimmed by 0 bases and 4 bases, with 4 bases remaining between them. The CDR3 extends over 13 amino acids. From germline, CDR1 is SGHDT and CDR2 YYEEEE. PCR involved 60 Vbeta and 13 Jbeta primers. The data were produced by immunoSEQ multiplex PCR, yet TCRdb's version contains in-frame clones alone and is incomplete. Of roughly 180,000 clones listed, approximately 85% are singletons. Concerning this clone itself: The antigen is unknown.

The sequence was collected from a man younger than 35 in good health and CMV-seropositive. The V and J genes are TRBV5-6 and TRBJ2-2; D gene ambiguous. What was sequenced was PBMCs. CDR3 sequence reads: CASSLGSTGELFF. In DNA form, the CDR3 reads TGTGCCAGCAGCTTGGGGAGCACCGGGGAGCTGTTTTTT.